This paragraph reports one TCR beta chain. CDR3 length: 13 residues. V lost 6 bases and J 8 bases, leaving 13 bases between the germline ends. Germline CDR1 is LNHDA and CDR2 is SQIVND (reference sequence). This record comes from a study of blood T cell repertoires in COVID-19. Profiled with immunoSEQ multiplex PCR; TCRdb holds only in-frame clones, not every one. This table holds approximately 260,000 clones, approximately 90% found once. V gene TRBV19 combines with J gene TRBJ1-4; tentative D call: TRBD1 (6 bases). This receptor was taken from a man in his late teens or twenties with active or convalescent COVID-19. The specimen sequenced was peripheral blood. The CDR3 loop reads CASSGQRGEKLFF. The DNA for the CDR3 is TGTGCCAGTAGCGGACAGCGGGGGGAAAAACTGTTTTTT.